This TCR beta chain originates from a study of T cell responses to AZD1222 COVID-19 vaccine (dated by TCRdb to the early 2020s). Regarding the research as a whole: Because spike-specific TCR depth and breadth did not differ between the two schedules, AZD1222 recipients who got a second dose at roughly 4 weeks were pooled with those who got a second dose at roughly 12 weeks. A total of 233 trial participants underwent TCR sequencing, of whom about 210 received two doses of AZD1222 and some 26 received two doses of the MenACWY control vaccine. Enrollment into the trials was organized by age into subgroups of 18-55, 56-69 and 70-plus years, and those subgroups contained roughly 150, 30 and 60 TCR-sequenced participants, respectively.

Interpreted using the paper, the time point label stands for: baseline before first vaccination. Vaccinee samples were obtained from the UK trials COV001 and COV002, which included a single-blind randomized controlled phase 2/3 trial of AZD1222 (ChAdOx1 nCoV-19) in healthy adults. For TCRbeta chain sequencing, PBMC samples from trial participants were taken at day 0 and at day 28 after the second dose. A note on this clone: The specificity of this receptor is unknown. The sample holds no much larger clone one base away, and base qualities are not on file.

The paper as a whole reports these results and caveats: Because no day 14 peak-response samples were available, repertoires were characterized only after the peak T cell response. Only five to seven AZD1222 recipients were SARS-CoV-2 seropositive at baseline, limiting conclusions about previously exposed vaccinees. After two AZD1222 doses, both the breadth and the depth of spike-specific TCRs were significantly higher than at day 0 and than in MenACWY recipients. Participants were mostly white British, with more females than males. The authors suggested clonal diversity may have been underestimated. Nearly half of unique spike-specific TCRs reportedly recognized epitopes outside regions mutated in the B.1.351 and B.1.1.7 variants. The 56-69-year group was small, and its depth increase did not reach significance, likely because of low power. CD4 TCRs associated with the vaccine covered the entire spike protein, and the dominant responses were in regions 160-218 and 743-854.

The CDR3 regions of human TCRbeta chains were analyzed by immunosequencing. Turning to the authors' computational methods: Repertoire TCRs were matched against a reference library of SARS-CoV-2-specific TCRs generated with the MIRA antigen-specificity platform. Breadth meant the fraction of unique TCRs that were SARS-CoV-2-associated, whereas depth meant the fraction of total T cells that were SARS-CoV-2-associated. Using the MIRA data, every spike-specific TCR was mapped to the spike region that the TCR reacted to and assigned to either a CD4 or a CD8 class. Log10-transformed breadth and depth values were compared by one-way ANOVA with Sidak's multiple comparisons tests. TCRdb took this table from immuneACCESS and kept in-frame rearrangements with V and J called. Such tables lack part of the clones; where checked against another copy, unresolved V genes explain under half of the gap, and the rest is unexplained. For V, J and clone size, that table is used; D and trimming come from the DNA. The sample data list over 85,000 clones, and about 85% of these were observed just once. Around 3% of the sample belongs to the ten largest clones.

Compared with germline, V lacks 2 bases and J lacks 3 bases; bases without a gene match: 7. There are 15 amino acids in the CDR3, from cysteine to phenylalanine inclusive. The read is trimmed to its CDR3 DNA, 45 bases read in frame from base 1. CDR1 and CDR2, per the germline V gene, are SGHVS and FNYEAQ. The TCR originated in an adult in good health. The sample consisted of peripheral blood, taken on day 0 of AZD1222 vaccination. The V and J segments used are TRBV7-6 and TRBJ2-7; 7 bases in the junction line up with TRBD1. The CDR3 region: CASSLTDRKLYEQYF. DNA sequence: TGTGCCAGCAGCTTAACGGACAGGAAACTCTACGAGCAGTACTTC. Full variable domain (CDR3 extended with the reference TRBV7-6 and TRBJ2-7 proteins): GAGVSQSPRYKVTKRGQDVALRCDPISGHVSLYWYRQALGQGPEFLTYFNYEAQQDKSGLPNDRFSAERPEGSISTLTIQRTEQRDSAMYRCASSLTDRKLYEQYFGPGTRLTVT.